This T cell receptor (beta chain) was profiled in a study of T-cell reconstitution after alpha-beta-depleted transplantation in children. This clonotype was seen at least ten times. The antigen is undetermined. Trimming left V 4 bases short and J 1 base short, with 14 bases between. The V gene's germline CDR1 is MNHNS and CDR2 SASEGT. The CDR3 covers 16 residues. Unique molecular identifiers were built into the TCRbeta library. A single record per CDR3 protein comes from TCRdb applying MiXCR to the PCR reads. This repertoire shows approximately 240,000 distinct CDR3 sequences, approximately 10% found once; its top ten account for 28%. Points from the study as a whole: Surviving recipient T cells and thymic progenitors produced the high day-60 TCRbeta diversity seen in some patients. By one year post-transplant, T-cell counts and diversity largely arose from T cells that were newly produced. Roughly two months post-transplant, alpha-beta T cells reportedly originated from several hundred graft clones that had expanded.

The rearrangement links TRBV6-1 to TRBJ1-5, with D hard to call. This sequence was found in a child younger than two with acute myeloid leukemia, due to receive a stem cell transplant. This specimen consisted of PBMCs, obtained before TCRalphabeta/CD19-depleted stem cell transplant. In DNA form, the CDR3 reads TGTGCCAGCAGTGGTCGCTATATGCTCAGCAATCAGCCCCAGCATTTT. Translation gives CASSGRYMLSNQPQHF.